A selection of T cell receptor beta chains follows, all from one sample in a study of cytomegalovirus exposure and HLA in healthy donors. TCRdb's copy holds only in-frame clones and misses some; the assay was immunoSEQ multiplex PCR. This table has 120,000 to 150,000 clones, 82% appearing once. The sample was PBMCs. These receptors were taken from a middle-aged woman in good health and CMV-seronegative. Each CDR3 is given with its conserved first and last residue. A D gene is named only where the DNA matches it firmly. Size values are once, few and many counts, or a class for expanded clones, and some rows have none.

d_call	clone_size	j_call	v_call	cdr3_nt	cdr3_aa
TRBD2	NA	TRBJ2-1	TRBV6-5	TGTGCCAGCAGTGGGCTTGCGGGAGGTGGCAATGAGCAGTTCTTC	CASSGLAGGGNEQFF
NA	NA	TRBJ1-3	TRBV10-3	TGTGCCATCAGTGCAGGGGTAGCTGGAAACACCATATATTTT	CAISAGVAGNTIYF
NA	NA	TRBJ2-3	TRBV11-2	TGTGCCAGCAGCACCGGACAGACGACTAGCACAGATACGCAGTATTTT	CASSTGQTTSTDTQYF
NA	NA	TRBJ1-2	TRBV27	TGTGCCAGCACTAGGGACTTCGATTCCTATGGCTACACCTTC	CASTRDFDSYGYTF
NA	few	TRBJ2-1	TRBV18	TGTGCCAGCTCCCCTAGATACAATGAGCAGTTCTTC	CASSPRYNEQFF
TRBD1	NA	TRBJ1-6	TRBV6-5	TGTGCCAGCAGTTACTTGACAGGGGCTCGTAATTCACCCCTCCACTTT	CASSYLTGARNSPLHF
NA	once	TRBJ2-1	TRBV7-9	TGTGCCAGCAGCCGGGGTAAGCAGTTCTTC	CASSRGKQFF
NA	NA	TRBJ1-4	TRBV28	TGTGCCAGCAGTTCCTTATCGACAGCAACTAATGAAAAACTGTTTTTT	CASSSLSTATNEKLFF
NA	NA	TRBJ1-5	TRBV5-1	TGCGCCAGCAGCTTGGATGGGGGCGAAGCGCCCCAGCATTTT	CASSLDGGEAPQHF
NA	few	TRBJ1-1	TRBV6-4	TGTGCCAGCAGTCCATCCCCGGGGAACACTGAAGCTTTCTTT	CASSPSPGNTEAFF
NA	NA	TRBJ2-5	TRBV9	TGTGCCAGCAGCGTCGGACAGGGAGGGAGGGAGACCCAGTACTTC	CASSVGQGGRETQYF
NA	NA	TRBJ1-3	TRBV5-1	TGCGCCAGCAGCTTGGAACAGGGACACACCATATATTTT	CASSLEQGHTIYF
NA	NA	TRBJ1-5	TRBV2	TGTGCCAGCAGTGACAGGGAAGGCAATCAGCCCCAGCATTTT	CASSDREGNQPQHF
TRBD1	few	TRBJ2-3	TRBV12-5	TGTGCTAGTGGTTTGGGACAGGGACGCACAGATACGCAGTATTTT	CASGLGQGRTDTQYF
NA	NA	TRBJ2-1	TRBV19	TGTGCCAGTAGTATAGACGCGACAGAGCAGTTCTTC	CASSIDATEQFF
TRBD1	NA	TRBJ2-5	TRBV16	TGTGCCAGCAGCCAATTGGCCGGGACAGAAAAAAACCAAGAGACCCAGTACTTC	CASSQLAGTEKNQETQYF
NA	NA	TRBJ2-1	TRBV19	TGTGCCAGCCGGAAGGACTGGTCCTACAATGAGCAGTTCTTC	CASRKDWSYNEQFF
NA	few	TRBJ1-3	TRBV6-5	TGTGCCAGCAGTAACACGCTAGGATCCAACACCATATATTTT	CASSNTLGSNTIYF
NA	NA	TRBJ1-1	TRBV13	TGTGCCAGCAGCTTAAGTGGGCTGATGAACACTGAAGCTTTCTTT	CASSLSGLMNTEAFF
TRBD1	few	TRBJ1-5	TRBV28	TGTGCCAGCACAACGGGACAGTTCAATCAGCCCCAGCATTTT	CASTTGQFNQPQHF
TRBD2	NA	TRBJ2-1	TRBV27	TGTGCCAGTCTAGCGGGAGCCAATGAGCAGTTCTTC	CASLAGANEQFF
NA	once	TRBJ2-1	TRBV2	TGTGCCAGCAGTGAATTACAGACCTACAATGAGCAGTTCTTC	CASSELQTYNEQFF
TRBD1	few	TRBJ1-1	TRBV27	TGTGCCAGCAGTCCTGACGGGACAGGGGAAGGGAACACTGAAGCTTTCTTT	CASSPDGTGEGNTEAFF
TRBD1	NA	TRBJ1-4	TRBV28	TGTGCCAGCAGTCAGTCGGGATCAGGGGGTGAAAAACTGTTTTTT	CASSQSGSGGEKLFF
NA	NA	TRBJ1-2	TRBV28	TGTGCCAGCCTCTCCCCCTGGCGTGGGGCGGGGGTCTACACCTTC	CASLSPWRGAGVYTF
NA	NA	TRBJ1-2	TRBV14	TGTGCCAGCAGCCAAGAAACATGGGGCTCCTATGGCTACACCTTC	CASSQETWGSYGYTF
TRBD2	NA	TRBJ2-1	TRBV23-1	TGCGCCAGCAGTCAAGCTAGCGGGTGCCCGCGATACAATGAGCAGTTCTTC	CASSQASGCPRYNEQFF
NA	NA	TRBJ1-2	TRBV9	TGTGCCAGCAGCGTAGGTGGGTTCGCGCCTAACTACGGCTACACCTTC	CASSVGGFAPNYGYTF
TRBD2	NA	TRBJ2-1	TRBV10-3	TGTGCCATCAGTGAGTTGGGACTAGCGGGAGGTGATAATGAGCAGTTCTTC	CAISELGLAGGDNEQFF
NA	NA	TRBJ2-3	TRBV9	TGTGCCAGCAGCCTCGGACTTGGCACAGATACGCAGTATTTT	CASSLGLGTDTQYF
TRBD1	NA	TRBJ1-1	TRBV19	TGTGCCAGTAGGGGCAGGGGGACAAGTGGCACTGAAGCTTTCTTT	CASRGRGTSGTEAFF
NA	NA	TRBJ1-1	TRBV4-1	TGCGCCAGCAGCCAAGATGTTCGCACTGAAGCTTTCTTT	CASSQDVRTEAFF
TRBD2	NA	TRBJ2-1	TRBV4-2	TGTGCCAGCAGCCAACGGGCGGGAGGGCCGAATGTGGACAATGAGCAGTTCTTC	CASSQRAGGPNVDNEQFF
NA	NA	TRBJ2-1	TRBV28	TGTGCCAGCAGTTTATGGGCGGTTAATGAGCAGTTCTTC	CASSLWAVNEQFF
TRBD2	NA	TRBJ2-1	TRBV6-1	TGTGCCACCCTTGGTGAGCGGGGCGAAGTGCAGTTCTTC	CATLGERGEVQFF
NA	once	TRBJ1-5	TRBV19	TGTGCCAGTAGATACCGTAGTTCGGGAAATAGCAATCAGCCCCAGCATTTT	CASRYRSSGNSNQPQHF
TRBD2	NA	TRBJ2-1	TRBV19	TGTGCCAGTAGTATAGGGGGGACTAGCGGGAGAGTGAGCTCCTACAATGAGCAGTTCTTC	CASSIGGTSGRVSSYNEQFF
NA	NA	TRBJ1-1	TRBV7-8	TGTGCCAGCAGCTTAAACAGGGTGAACACTGAAGCTTTCTTT	CASSLNRVNTEAFF
TRBD2	NA	TRBJ2-5	TRBV28	TGTGCCAGCAGTTTCCTAGCGGGAGAAGGGGGGACCCAGTACTTC	CASSFLAGEGGTQYF
NA	NA	TRBJ2-6	TRBV9	TGTGCCAGCAGCGCAGGAGGGTGGGGGGCCAACGTCCTGACTTTC	CASSAGGWGANVLTF
TRBD2	NA	TRBJ2-7	TRBV5-1	TGCGCCAGCAGCCGGACTAGCGGGATAGTCGAGCAGTACTTC	CASSRTSGIVEQYF
NA	NA	TRBJ1-3	TRBV11-2	TGTGCCAGCAGCTTTCTAAGCGGAAACACCATATATTTT	CASSFLSGNTIYF
TRBD1	NA	TRBJ1-1	TRBV28	TGTGCCACCTTCACAGGGGGTCGGGGGAACACTGAAGCTTTCTTT	CATFTGGRGNTEAFF
TRBD1	NA	TRBJ1-5	TRBV18	TGTGCCAGCTCAGGGGACAGGGGGAATCAGCCCCAGCATTTT	CASSGDRGNQPQHF
NA	NA	TRBJ2-3	TRBV7-6	TGTGCCAGCAGCTTGGGACAGGGACTAGTACGAGGCACAGATACGCAGTATTTT	CASSLGQGLVRGTDTQYF
TRBD1	NA	TRBJ2-4	TRBV4-3	TGCGCCAGCAGCCAGACATACAGGGGTTCCTTAAACAGTCAGTACTTC	CASSQTYRGSLNSQYF
NA	NA	TRBJ1-2	TRBV6-5	TGTGCCAGCGGCAGGACATCAGGCTACACCTTC	CASGRTSGYTF
TRBD1	NA	TRBJ2-1	TRBV5-1	TGCGCCAGCAGCTGGGGAGGACAGGGGGCCAATGAGCAGTTCTTC	CASSWGGQGANEQFF
NA	NA	TRBJ2-7	TRBV2	TGTGCCAGCAGTCTCAGACGGAGCTCCTACGAGCAGTACTTC	CASSLRRSSYEQYF
NA	NA	TRBJ2-5	TRBV23-1	TGCGCCAGCCCCGACAGCCAAGAGACCCAGTACTTC	CASPDSQETQYF
TRBD2	once	TRBJ2-3	TRBV6-5	TGTGCCAGCAGTTACAGACTAGCGAGGGGATCGGATACGCAGTATTTT	CASSYRLARGSDTQYF
TRBD2	NA	TRBJ2-1	TRBV10-2	TGCGCCAGCGGTCAACTAGCGGGCACTGAGCAGTTCTTC	CASGQLAGTEQFF
TRBD2	NA	TRBJ2-1	TRBV9	TGTGCCAGCAGCGTAGATCAGCGGGGTATCTACAATGAGCAGTTCTTC	CASSVDQRGIYNEQFF
NA	NA	TRBJ1-3	TRBV28	TGTGCCAGCAGTTTGAGACAGGGAAACACCATATATTTT	CASSLRQGNTIYF
NA	NA	TRBJ2-7	TRBV5-4	TGTGCCAGCAGCTCCCCGGGTCGGGACGAGCAGTACTTC	CASSSPGRDEQYF